This is a list of T cell receptor beta chains from one sample in a study of T-cell reconstitution after alpha-beta-depleted transplantation in children. TCRdb reprocessed the PCR reads via MiXCR and lists one record per CDR3 protein. Of hundreds of thousands of distinct CDR3 sequences listed, 6.5% to 9% are singletons. The sequencing here drew on PBMCs, mostly from graft donor cells, taken 180 days after TCRalphabeta/CD19-depleted stem cell transplant. The receptors were sampled from a male patient younger than 18 who had a stem cell transplant for acute lymphoblastic leukemia, so the T cells may come from the graft donor. CDR3s include the opening cysteine and the closing phenylalanine or tryptophan. The D gene is left open where the match is weak. The size entry is marked missing in some rows and otherwise reads once, few, many or a size class.

TRBJ2-7 TRBD2 many 15 TRBV5-1 CASSSVSGSRHEQYF TGCGCCAGCAGCTCCGTTAGCGGGAGTCGTCACGAGCAGTACTTC
TRBJ2-5 NA NA 19 TRBV18 CASSPRDHSGGGLQETQYF TGTGCCAGCTCACCACGGGACCATAGCGGAGGGGGGCTCCAAGAGACCCAGTACTTC
TRBJ1-4 TRBD1 many 18 TRBV5-6 CASSLSRGRITTNEKLFF TGTGCCAGCAGCTTGTCCAGGGGGCGTATTACGACTAATGAAAAACTGTTTTTT
TRBJ1-1 NA many 13 TRBV5-5 CASSFGINTEAFF TGTGCCAGCAGCTTTGGTATTAACACTGAAGCTTTCTTT
TRBJ2-2 TRBD1 many 17 TRBV7-6 CASSLPSGGANTGELFF TGTGCCAGCAGCTTACCTTCAGGGGGCGCAAACACCGGGGAGCTGTTTTTT
TRBJ1-4 NA few 15 TRBV12-3/TRBV12-4 CASAPSQALNEKLFF TGTGCCAGCGCTCCCTCGCAGGCCCTCAATGAAAAACTGTTTTTT
TRBJ2-3 NA many 13 TRBV5-1 CASSSSGADTQYF TGCGCCAGCAGCTCCTCCGGGGCAGATACGCAGTATTTT
TRBJ2-1 NA many 15 TRBV7-2 CASSPRGGFGNEQFF TGTGCCAGCAGCCCTAGAGGGGGGTTTGGAAATGAGCAGTTCTTC
TRBJ2-5 TRBD1 many 14 TRBV20-1 CSALERDSQETQYF TGCAGTGCTTTAGAAAGGGACAGCCAAGAGACCCAGTACTTC
TRBJ2-3 TRBD2 NA 16 TRBV7-2 CASSPSSGGSTDTQYF TGTGCCAGCAGCCCCTCTAGCGGGGGCAGCACAGATACGCAGTATTTT
TRBJ1-2 TRBD1 many 15 TRBV7-2 CASRPTGGKDYGYTF TGTGCCAGCAGACCAACAGGGGGGAAGGACTATGGCTACACCTTC
TRBJ2-3 TRBD2 many 16 TRBV7-2 CASSLTPGGGTDTQYF TGTGCCAGCAGCTTAACTCCGGGGGGGGGCACAGATACGCAGTATTTT
TRBJ1-5 TRBD1 many 14 TRBV7-2 CASSSPGGSQPQHF TGTGCCAGCAGCTCTCCAGGGGGCTCTCAGCCCCAGCATTTT
TRBJ1-5 NA many 15 TRBV12-3/TRBV12-4 CASSFGKGSNQPQHF TGTGCCAGCAGTTTCGGGAAGGGGAGCAATCAGCCCCAGCATTTT
TRBJ2-2 TRBD2 many 15 TRBV2 CASRATSGSPGELFF TGTGCCAGCAGAGCTACTAGCGGGAGCCCCGGGGAGCTGTTTTTT
TRBJ2-1 NA many 14 TRBV9 CASSVVEQGIEQFF TGTGCCAGCAGCGTAGTGGAACAGGGCATTGAGCAGTTCTTC
TRBJ2-7 TRBD1 many 17 TRBV7-6 CASSPRGVDRVFNEQYF TGTGCCAGCAGCCCTAGGGGTGTGGACAGGGTTTTCAACGAGCAGTACTTC
TRBJ1-2 NA many 16 TRBV7-2 CASSPMEELHNYGYTF TGTGCCAGCAGCCCGATGGAGGAACTCCATAACTATGGCTACACCTTC
TRBJ2-1 TRBD2 many 15 TRBV7-9 CASSPGTSGLNEQFF TGTGCCAGCAGCCCCGGGACTAGCGGCCTCAATGAGCAGTTCTTC
TRBJ2-2 NA many 16 TRBV12-3/TRBV12-4 CASSFGRRGDTGELFF TGTGCCAGCAGTTTCGGGCGCAGGGGAGACACCGGGGAGCTGTTTTTT
TRBJ1-6 TRBD1 many 15 TRBV7-2 CASSLETGGFSPLHF TGTGCCAGCAGCTTAGAGACAGGGGGGTTTTCACCCCTCCACTTT
TRBJ1-1 NA many 12 TRBV6-2/TRBV6-3 CASSGGSAEAFF TGTGCCAGCAGTGGCGGCTCGGCTGAAGCTTTCTTT
TRBJ1-1 NA many 10 TRBV6-1 CASNALKAFF TGTGCCAGCAATGCCCTGAAAGCTTTCTTT
TRBJ2-2 TRBD2 NA 16 TRBV28 CAMGPRLAANTGELFF TGTGCCATGGGCCCCCGACTAGCGGCGAACACCGGGGAGCTGTTTTTT
TRBJ2-2 NA many 15 TRBV5-1 CASSLAGSNTGELFF TGCGCCAGCAGCTTGGCCGGCTCCAACACCGGGGAGCTGTTTTTT
TRBJ1-5 NA many 15 TRBV7-8 CASSPPGVGNQPQHF TGTGCCAGCAGCCCCCCCGGGGTTGGCAATCAGCCCCAGCATTTT
TRBJ2-5 TRBD2 many 16 TRBV7-2 CASSPSSGGALKTQYF TGTGCCAGCAGCCCATCTAGCGGGGGGGCCTTGAAGACCCAGTACTTC
TRBJ2-3 NA many 12 TRBV7-2 CASSFPGDTQYF TGTGCCAGCAGCTTCCCAGGGGATACGCAGTATTTT
TRBJ2-4 NA many 14 TRBV11-2 CASSLGVAKNIQYF TGTGCCAGCAGCTTAGGGGTTGCCAAAAACATTCAGTACTTC
TRBJ2-1 NA NA 18 TRBV11-2 CASSLDLKVGVGSYEQFF TGTGCCAGCAGCTTAGATCTAAAGGTTGGGGTGGGGAGCTATGAGCAGTTCTTC
TRBJ2-2 TRBD1 many 16 TRBV5-1 CASSLAGTGAPGELFF TGCGCCAGCAGCTTGGCCGGGACAGGGGCGCCCGGGGAGCTGTTTTTT
TRBJ2-4 NA NA 16 TRBV11-2 CASSLQEGLAKNIQYF TGTGCCAGCAGCCTCCAGGAAGGACTAGCCAAAAACATTCAGTACTTC
TRBJ1-1 TRBD1 many 14 TRBV29-1 CSGGLYRGRTEAFF TGCAGCGGCGGCCTCTACAGGGGGCGGACTGAAGCTTTCTTT
TRBJ1-3 NA NA 14 TRBV18 CASSDPLFGNTIYF TGTGCCAGCTCAGACCCCCTATTCGGAAACACCATATATTTT
TRBJ1-1 TRBD1 NA 15 TRBV7-9 CASSGGTGENTEAFF TGTGCCAGCAGCGGGGGGACAGGGGAGAACACTGAAGCTTTCTTT
TRBJ1-1 NA many 14 TRBV5-1 CASSLFSANTEAFF TGCGCCAGCAGCTTGTTCAGTGCGAACACTGAAGCTTTCTTT
TRBJ2-7 NA many 16 TRBV20-1 CSPLPLEWGVSYEQYF TGCAGCCCCCTCCCCCTTGAATGGGGAGTCTCCTACGAGCAGTACTTC
TRBJ2-1 TRBD1 NA 17 TRBV12-3/TRBV12-4 CASRRQGAGAPHNEQFF TGTGCCAGCAGACGACAGGGGGCAGGGGCCCCGCACAATGAGCAGTTCTTC
TRBJ2-2 TRBD2 many 13 TRBV20-1 CSARGSGTGELFF TGCAGTGCTAGGGGTAGCGGGACCGGGGAGCTGTTTTTT
TRBJ2-4 TRBD2 many 16 TRBV25-1 CASTGTSGRAQNIQYF TGTGCCAGCACAGGGACTAGCGGGAGGGCCCAAAACATTCAGTACTTC
TRBJ2-3 NA few 15 TRBV19 CASSSRLGPPDTQYF TGTGCCAGTTCAAGCAGACTGGGCCCTCCAGATACGCAGTATTTT
TRBJ2-2 NA many 12 TRBV27 CASFGGGGELFF TGTGCCAGCTTCGGAGGGGGCGGGGAGCTGTTTTTT
TRBJ1-3 TRBD1 many 15 TRBV6-1 CASRETGGSGNTIYF TGTGCCAGCAGGGAGACAGGGGGGAGTGGAAACACCATATATTTT
TRBJ2-3 NA many 14 TRBV20-1 CSARGRGSTDTQYF TGCAGTGCTAGAGGACGAGGGAGCACAGATACGCAGTATTTT
TRBJ2-2 NA many 16 TRBV6-1 CASSLRTSANTGELFF TGTGCCAGCAGTCTCCGGACTTCCGCGAACACCGGGGAGCTGTTTTTT
TRBJ1-1 NA many 16 TRBV5-1 CASSLEPVVVSTEAFF TGCGCCAGCAGCTTGGAGCCTGTGGTGGTTAGCACTGAAGCTTTCTTT
TRBJ2-7 NA many 14 TRBV5-1 CASSFKGSIYEQYF TGCGCCAGCAGCTTTAAGGGGTCAATTTACGAGCAGTACTTC
TRBJ2-2 TRBD2 many 16 TRBV20-1 CSASGTSGRATGELFF TGCAGTGCTAGCGGGACTAGCGGGAGGGCCACCGGGGAGCTGTTTTTT
TRBJ2-1 TRBD1 many 16 TRBV18 CASSPPGGQVRTGQFF TGTGCCAGCTCACCACCGGGGGGACAGGTCCGAACAGGGCAGTTCTTC
TRBJ1-2 NA many 15 TRBV7-2 CASSLAHGANYGYTF TGTGCCAGCAGCTTAGCGCATGGGGCTAACTATGGCTACACCTTC